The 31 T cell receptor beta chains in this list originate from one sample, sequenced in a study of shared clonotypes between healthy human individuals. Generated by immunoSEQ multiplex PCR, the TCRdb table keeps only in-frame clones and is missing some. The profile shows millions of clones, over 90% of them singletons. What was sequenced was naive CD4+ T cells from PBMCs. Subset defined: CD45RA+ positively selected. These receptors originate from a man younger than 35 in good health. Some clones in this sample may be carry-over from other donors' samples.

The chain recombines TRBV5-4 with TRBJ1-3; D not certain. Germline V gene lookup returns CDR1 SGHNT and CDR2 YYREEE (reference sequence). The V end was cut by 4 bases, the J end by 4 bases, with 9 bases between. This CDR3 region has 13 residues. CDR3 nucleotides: TGTGCCAGCAGCCACGACCCCGGAAACACCATATATTTT. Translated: CASSHDPGNTIYF.

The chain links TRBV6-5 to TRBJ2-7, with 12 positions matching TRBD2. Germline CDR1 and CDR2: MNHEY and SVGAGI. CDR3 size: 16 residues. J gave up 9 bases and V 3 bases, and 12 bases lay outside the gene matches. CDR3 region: CASSYPGLAGFWLQYF. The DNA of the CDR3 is TGTGCCAGCAGTTATCCAGGACTAGCGGGATTCTGGTTGCAGTACTTC.

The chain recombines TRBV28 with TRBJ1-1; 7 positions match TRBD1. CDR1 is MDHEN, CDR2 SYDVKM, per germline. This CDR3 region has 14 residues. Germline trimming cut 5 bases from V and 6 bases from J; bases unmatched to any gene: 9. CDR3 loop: CASSTGQQQAEAFF. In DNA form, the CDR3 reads TGTGCCAGCAGTACGGGACAGCAGCAGGCTGAAGCTTTCTTT.

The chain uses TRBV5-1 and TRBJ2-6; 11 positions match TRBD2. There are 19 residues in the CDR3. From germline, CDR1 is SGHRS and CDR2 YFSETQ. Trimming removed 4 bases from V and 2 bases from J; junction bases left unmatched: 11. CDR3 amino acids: CASSQGTSGRRAGANVLTF. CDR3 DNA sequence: TGCGCCAGCAGCCAAGGGACTAGCGGAAGGAGGGCTGGGGCCAACGTCCTGACTTTC.

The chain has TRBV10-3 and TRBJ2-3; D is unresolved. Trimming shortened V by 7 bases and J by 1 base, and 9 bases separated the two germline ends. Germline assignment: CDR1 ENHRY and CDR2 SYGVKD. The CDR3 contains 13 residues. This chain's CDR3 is CAIKGVGTDTQYF. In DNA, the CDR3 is TGTGCCATCAAGGGTGTTGGCACAGATACGCAGTATTTT.

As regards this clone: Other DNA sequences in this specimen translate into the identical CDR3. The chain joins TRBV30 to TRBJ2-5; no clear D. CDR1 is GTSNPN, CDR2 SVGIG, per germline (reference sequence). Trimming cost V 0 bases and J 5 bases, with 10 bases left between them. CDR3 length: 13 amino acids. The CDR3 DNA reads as TGTGCCTGGAGTGTAACAGTTCGGGAGACCCAGTACTTC. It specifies CAWSVTVRETQYF.

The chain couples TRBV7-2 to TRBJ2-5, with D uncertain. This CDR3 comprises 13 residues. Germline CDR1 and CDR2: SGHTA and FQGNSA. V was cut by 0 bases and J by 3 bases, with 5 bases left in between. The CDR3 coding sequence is TGTGCCAGCAGCTTAGCGAAGGAAGAGACCCAGTACTTC. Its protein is CASSLAKEETQYF.

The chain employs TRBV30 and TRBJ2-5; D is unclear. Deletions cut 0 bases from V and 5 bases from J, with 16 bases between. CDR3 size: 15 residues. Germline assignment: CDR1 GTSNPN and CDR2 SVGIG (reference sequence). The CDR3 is CAWSVLASLVETQYF. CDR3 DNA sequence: TGTGCCTGGAGTGTACTGGCTAGTTTGGTGGAGACCCAGTACTTC.

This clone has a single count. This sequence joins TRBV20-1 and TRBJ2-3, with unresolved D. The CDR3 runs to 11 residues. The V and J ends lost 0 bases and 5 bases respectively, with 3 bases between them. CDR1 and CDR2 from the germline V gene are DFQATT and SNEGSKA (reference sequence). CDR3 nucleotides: TGCAGTGCTAGAGATCAAGATACGCAGTATTTT. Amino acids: CSARDQDTQYF.

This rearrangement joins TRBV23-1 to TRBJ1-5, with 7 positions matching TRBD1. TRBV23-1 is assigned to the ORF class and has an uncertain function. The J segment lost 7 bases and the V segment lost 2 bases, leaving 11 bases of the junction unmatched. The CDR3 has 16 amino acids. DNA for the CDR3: TGCGCCAGCAGTCAACCTAGACAGGGAGAGGGGCAGCCCCAGCATTTT. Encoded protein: CASSQPRQGEGQPQHF.

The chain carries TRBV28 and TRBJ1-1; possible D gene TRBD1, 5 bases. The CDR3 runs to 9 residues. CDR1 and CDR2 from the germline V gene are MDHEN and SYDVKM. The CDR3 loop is CTTGGEAFF. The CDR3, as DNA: TGTACGACCGGGGGTGAAGCTTTCTTT.

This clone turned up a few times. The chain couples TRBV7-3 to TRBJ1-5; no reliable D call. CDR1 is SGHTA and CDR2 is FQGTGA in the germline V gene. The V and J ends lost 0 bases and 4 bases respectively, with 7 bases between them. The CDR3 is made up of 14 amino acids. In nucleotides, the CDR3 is TGTGCCAGCAGCTTAACAGGCATGAATCAGCCCCAGCATTTT. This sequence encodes CASSLTGMNQPQHF. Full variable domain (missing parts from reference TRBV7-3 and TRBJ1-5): GAGVSQTPSNKVTEKGKYVELRCDPISGHTALYWYRQSLGQGPEFLIYFQGTGAADDSGLPNDRFFAVRPEGSVSTLKIQRTERGDSAVYLCASSLTGMNQPQHFGDGTRLSIL.

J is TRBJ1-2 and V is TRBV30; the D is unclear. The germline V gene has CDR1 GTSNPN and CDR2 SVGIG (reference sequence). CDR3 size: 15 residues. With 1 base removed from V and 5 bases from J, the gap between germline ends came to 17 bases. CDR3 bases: TGTGCCTGGAGTGATATAGGGCACCGGTTTTATGGCTACACCTTC. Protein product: CAWSDIGHRFYGYTF.

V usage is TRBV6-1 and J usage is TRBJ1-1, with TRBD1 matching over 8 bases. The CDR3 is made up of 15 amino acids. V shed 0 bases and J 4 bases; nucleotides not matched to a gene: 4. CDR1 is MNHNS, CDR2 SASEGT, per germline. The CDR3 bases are TGTGCCAGCAGTGAAGCGGACAGGGAGATCACTGAAGCTTTCTTT. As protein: CASSEADREITEAFF.

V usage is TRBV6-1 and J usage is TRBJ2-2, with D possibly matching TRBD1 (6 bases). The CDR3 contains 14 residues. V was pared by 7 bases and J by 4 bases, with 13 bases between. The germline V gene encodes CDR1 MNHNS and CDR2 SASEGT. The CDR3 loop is CASNAGQTTGELFF. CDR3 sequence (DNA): TGTGCCAGCAACGCAGGACAGACCACCGGGGAGCTGTTTTTT.

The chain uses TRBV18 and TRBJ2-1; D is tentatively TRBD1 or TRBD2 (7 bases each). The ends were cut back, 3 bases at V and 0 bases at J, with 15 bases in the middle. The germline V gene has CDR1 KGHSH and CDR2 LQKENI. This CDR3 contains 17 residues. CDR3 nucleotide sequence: TGTGCCAGCTCACCTACCCAGGGGGGGCGCTCCTACAATGAGCAGTTCTTC. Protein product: CASSPTQGGRSYNEQFF.

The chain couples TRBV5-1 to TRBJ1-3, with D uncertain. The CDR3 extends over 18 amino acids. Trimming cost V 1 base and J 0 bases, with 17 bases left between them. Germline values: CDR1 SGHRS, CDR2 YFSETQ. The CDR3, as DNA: TGCGCCAGCAGCTTGTTACCCTCGACGGAAAGCTCTGGAAACACCATATATTTT. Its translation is CASSLLPSTESSGNTIYF.

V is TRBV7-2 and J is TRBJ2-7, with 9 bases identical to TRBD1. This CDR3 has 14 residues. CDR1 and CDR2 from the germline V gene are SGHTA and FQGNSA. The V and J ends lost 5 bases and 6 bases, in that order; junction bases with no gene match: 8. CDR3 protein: CASSRDRVQFEQYF. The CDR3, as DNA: TGTGCCAGCAGCCGGGACAGGGTTCAATTCGAGCAGTACTTC.

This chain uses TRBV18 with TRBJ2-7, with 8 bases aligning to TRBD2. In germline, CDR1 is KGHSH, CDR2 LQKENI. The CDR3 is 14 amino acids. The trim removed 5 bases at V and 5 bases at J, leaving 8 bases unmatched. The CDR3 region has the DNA TGTGCCAGCTCAAGACTAGCGACGGGGAACGAGCAGTACTTC. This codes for CASSRLATGNEQYF.

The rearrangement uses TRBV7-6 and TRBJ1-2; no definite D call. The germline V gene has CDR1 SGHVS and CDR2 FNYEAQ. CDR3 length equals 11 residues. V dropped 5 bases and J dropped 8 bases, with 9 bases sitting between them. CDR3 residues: CASSTGLGYTF. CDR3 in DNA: TGTGCCAGCAGCACCGGACTCGGCTACACCTTC.

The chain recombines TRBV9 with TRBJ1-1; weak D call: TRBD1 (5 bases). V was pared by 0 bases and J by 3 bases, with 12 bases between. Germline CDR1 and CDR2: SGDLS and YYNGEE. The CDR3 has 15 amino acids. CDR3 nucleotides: TGTGCCAGCAGCGTAGGAGGGGCCGCGGACACTGAAGCTTTCTTT. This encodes CASSVGGAADTEAFF.

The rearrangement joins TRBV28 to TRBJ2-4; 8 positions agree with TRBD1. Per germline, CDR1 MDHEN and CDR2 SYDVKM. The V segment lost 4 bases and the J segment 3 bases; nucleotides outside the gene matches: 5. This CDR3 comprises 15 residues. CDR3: CASSYQGAGKNIQYF. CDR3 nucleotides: TGTGCCAGCAGTTACCAGGGGGCGGGCAAAAACATTCAGTACTTC.

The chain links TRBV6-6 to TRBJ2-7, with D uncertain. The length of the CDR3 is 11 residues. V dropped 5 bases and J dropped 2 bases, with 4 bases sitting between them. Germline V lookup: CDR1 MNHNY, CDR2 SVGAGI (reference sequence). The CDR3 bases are TGTGCCAGCAGTAACGCCTACGAGCAGTACTTC. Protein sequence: CASSNAYEQYF.

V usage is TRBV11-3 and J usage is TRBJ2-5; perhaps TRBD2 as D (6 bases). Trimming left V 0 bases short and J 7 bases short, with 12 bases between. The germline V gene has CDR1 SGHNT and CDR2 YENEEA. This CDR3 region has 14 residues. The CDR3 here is CASSLESSAATQYF. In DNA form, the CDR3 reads TGTGCCAGCAGCTTAGAGTCTAGCGCGGCGACCCAGTACTTC.

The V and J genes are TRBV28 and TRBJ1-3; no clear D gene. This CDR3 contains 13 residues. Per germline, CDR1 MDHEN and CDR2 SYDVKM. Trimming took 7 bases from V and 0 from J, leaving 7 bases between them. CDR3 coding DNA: TGTGCCAGCACGGGCCACTCTGGAAACACCATATATTTT. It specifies CASTGHSGNTIYF.

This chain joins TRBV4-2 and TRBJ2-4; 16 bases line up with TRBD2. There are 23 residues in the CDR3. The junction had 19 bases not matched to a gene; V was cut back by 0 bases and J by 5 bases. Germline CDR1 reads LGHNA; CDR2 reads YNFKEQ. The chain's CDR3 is CASSQDPVGNLPGLAGGENIQYF. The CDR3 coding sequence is TGTGCCAGCAGCCAAGATCCAGTGGGCAACTTACCGGGACTAGCGGGAGGGGAAAACATTCAGTACTTC.

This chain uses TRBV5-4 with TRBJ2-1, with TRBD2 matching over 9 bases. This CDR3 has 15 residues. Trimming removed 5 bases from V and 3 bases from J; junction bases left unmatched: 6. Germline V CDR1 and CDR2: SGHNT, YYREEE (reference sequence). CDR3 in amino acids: CASSSLTSGYNEQFF. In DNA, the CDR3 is TGTGCCAGCAGTTCCTTGACTAGCGGCTACAATGAGCAGTTCTTC.

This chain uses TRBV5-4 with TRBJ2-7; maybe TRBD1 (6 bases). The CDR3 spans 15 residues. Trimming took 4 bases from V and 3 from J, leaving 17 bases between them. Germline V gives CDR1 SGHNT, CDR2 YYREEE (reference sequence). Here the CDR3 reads CASSQQGTTIYEQYF. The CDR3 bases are TGTGCCAGCAGCCAGCAGGGGACGACCATCTACGAGCAGTACTTC.

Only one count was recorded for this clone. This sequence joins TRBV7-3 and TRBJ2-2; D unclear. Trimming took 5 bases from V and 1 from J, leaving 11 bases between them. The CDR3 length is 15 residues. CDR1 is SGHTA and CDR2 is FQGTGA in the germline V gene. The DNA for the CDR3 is TGTGCCAGCAGCCGTAGTTCCGGGAACACCGGGGAGCTGTTTTTT. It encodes CASSRSSGNTGELFF. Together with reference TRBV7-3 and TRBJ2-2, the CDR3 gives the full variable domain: GAGVSQTPSNKVTEKGKYVELRCDPISGHTALYWYRQSLGQGPEFLIYFQGTGAADDSGLPNDRFFAVRPEGSVSTLKIQRTERGDSAVYLCASSRSSGNTGELFFGEGSRLTVL.

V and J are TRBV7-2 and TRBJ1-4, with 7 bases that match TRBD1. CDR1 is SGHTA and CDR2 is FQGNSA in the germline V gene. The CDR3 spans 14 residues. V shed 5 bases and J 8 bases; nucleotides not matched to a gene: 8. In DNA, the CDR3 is TGTGCCAGCAGCCCCCAGGGGGTGGGGGAAAAACTGTTTTTT. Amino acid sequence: CASSPQGVGEKLFF.

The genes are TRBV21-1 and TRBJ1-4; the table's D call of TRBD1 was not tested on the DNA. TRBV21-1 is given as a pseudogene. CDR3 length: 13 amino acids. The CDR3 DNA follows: TGTGCCAGCAGGTACGGCAGGGCTGAAAAACTGTTTTTT. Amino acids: CASRYGRAEKLFF.